One sample yielded the 7 T cell receptor beta chains listed below, sequenced in a study of vaccination effects on CD4 cells after COVID-19 (dated by TCRdb to between 2021 and 2023). Their antigen targets remain unknown. Library preparation used the immunoSEQ multiplex PCR assay. The clones in this table, taken by TCRdb from immuneACCESS, are in-frame only. Not every clone is retained; where verified, under half of the shortfall comes from an unresolved V gene, and the cause of the rest is unknown. The sample contains roughly 25,000 clones, roughly 71% of them found a single time. The top ten clones comprise roughly a sixth of the sample. In the ViraFEST assay, PBMC were stimulated with viral peptide pools, and antigen-specific CD4+ T cell clonotypes were then identified by expansion using TCR sequencing. After approximately 11 days of culture, CD4+ T cells were isolated with the EasySep CD4+ T cell isolation kit. Convalescent patients had PCR-confirmed SARS-CoV-2 infection between March and December 2020, before Alpha, Beta and Delta variants emerged in the United States.

Sequenced material: CD4+ T cells from PBMCs cultured with SARS-CoV-2 spike peptides, taken before COVID-19 vaccination. In light of the paper, this sample's cell subset or site label describes: SARS-CoV-2 spike overlapping peptide pool stimulation. The receptors come from a human donor who had a prior SARS-CoV-2 infection.

The chain uses TRBV2 and TRBJ1-4; a possible D gene is TRBD1 (5 bases). The CDR3 extends over 15 amino acids. Germline-derived CDR1 and CDR2 are SNHLY and FYNNEI. The ends were cut back, 5 bases at V and 7 bases at J, with 17 bases in the middle. CDR3 region: CASSLQGGAGEKLFF. The CDR3 nucleotides are TGTGCCAGCAGTCTCCAGGGAGGGGCGGGTGAAAAACTGTTTTTT.

This chain joins TRBV5-1 and TRBJ1-1; 10 nucleotides align to TRBD1. With V trimmed by 0 bases and J by 5 bases, 10 bases remained unmatched. There are 17 residues in the CDR3. Germline V CDR1 and CDR2: SGHRS, YFSETQ. CDR3 sequence: CASSLGGTGAPGTEAFF. CDR3 sequence (DNA): TGCGCCAGCAGCTTGGGTGGGACAGGGGCGCCGGGGACTGAAGCTTTCTTT.

The rearrangement links TRBV9 to TRBJ2-1; 10 positions match TRBD2. CDR1 is SGDLS, CDR2 YYNGEE, per germline. The ends lost 0 bases at V and 8 bases at J; junction bases unmatched: 17. This CDR3 region has 19 residues. The CDR3 coding sequence is TGTGCCAGCAGCGTAGCTTACGGAGTAGCGGGAGGCCGAGGGTATGAGCAGTTCTTC. Its protein product is CASSVAYGVAGGRGYEQFF.

This sequence joins TRBV30 and TRBJ2-7, with a tentative D call TRBD2 (6 bases). CDR3 length: 14 amino acids. Germline CDR1 GTSNPN, CDR2 SVGIG (reference sequence). Deletions cut 2 bases from V and 2 bases from J, with 13 bases between. CDR3 nucleotides: TGTGCCTGGAGTTTGGCGGGGAATGCCTACGAGCAGTACTTC. Translation: CAWSLAGNAYEQYF.

This clone was seen a single time. The V call is TRBV9, the J call TRBJ2-3, with 8 bases aligning to TRBD2. CDR3 length: 16 residues. J gave up 5 bases and V 3 bases, and 11 bases lay outside the gene matches. Germline CDR1 SGDLS, CDR2 YYNGEE. The CDR3 region is CASSAHGGASGDTQYF. DNA of the CDR3: TGTGCCAGCAGCGCGCACGGGGGGGCTTCGGGAGATACGCAGTATTTT.

In nucleotides, the CDR3 is TGTGCCACCAGCAGAGACGAACGGGGCGTCCCCTACAATGAGCAGTTCTTC. This gives the protein CATSRDERGVPYNEQFF. This chain connects TRBV15 to TRBJ2-1; either TRBD1 or TRBD2 may fit D (5 bases each). This CDR3 contains 17 residues. Germline-derived CDR1 and CDR2 are LNHNV and YYDKDF (reference sequence). Trimming cost V 0 bases and J 2 bases, with 14 bases left between them.

J is TRBJ2-7 and V is TRBV5-1, with D possibly being TRBD1 (5 bases). Germline assignment: CDR1 SGHRS and CDR2 YFSETQ. The length of the CDR3 is 14 residues. The germline V and J ends were trimmed by 1 base and 3 bases, with 11 bases remaining between them. CDR3 region: CASSLQGVRYEQYF. The CDR3 region has the DNA TGCGCCAGCAGCTTGCAAGGGGTCCGCTACGAGCAGTACTTC.